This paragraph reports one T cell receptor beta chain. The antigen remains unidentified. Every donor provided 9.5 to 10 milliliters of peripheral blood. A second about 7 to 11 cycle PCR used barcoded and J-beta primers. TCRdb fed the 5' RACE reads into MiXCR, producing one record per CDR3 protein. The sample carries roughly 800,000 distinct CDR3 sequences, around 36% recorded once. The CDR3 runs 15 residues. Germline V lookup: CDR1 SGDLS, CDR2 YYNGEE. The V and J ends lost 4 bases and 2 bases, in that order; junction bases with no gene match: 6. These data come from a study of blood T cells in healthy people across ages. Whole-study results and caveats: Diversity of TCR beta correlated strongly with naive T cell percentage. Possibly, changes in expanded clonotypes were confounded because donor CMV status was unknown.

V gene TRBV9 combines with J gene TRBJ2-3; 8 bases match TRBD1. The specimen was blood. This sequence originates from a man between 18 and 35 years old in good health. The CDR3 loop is CASSRDRRVTDTQYF. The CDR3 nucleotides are TGTGCCAGCAGCAGGGACAGGAGGGTCACAGATACGCAGTATTTT.